Presented here are 25 T cell receptor beta chains from one specimen sequenced in a study of shared clonotypes between healthy human individuals. Naive-designated CD8 cells lacked CD45RO, were positively enriched for CCR7, and omitted terminally differentiated effector memory CD45RA+ cells. Sequenced by immunoSEQ multiplex PCR; TCRdb stores in-frame clones only, minus some. The sample carries about 800,000 clones, approximately 97% recorded once. Sequencing was carried out using naive CD8+ T cells sorted from blood. Receptor source: a man younger than 40 in good health.

The chain couples TRBV6-1 to TRBJ1-5; unclear D gene. V was clipped by 7 bases and J by 1 base, with 8 bases between them. The length of the CDR3 is 13 residues. Germline lookup yields CDR1 MNHNS and CDR2 SASEGT. The CDR3, as DNA: TGTGCCAGCACCCTCTGGAGCAATCAGCCCCAGCATTTT. Translating it yields CASTLWSNQPQHF.

This sequence joins TRBV11-3 and TRBJ2-1; 10 bases are shared with TRBD2. With V trimmed by 4 bases and J by 5 bases, 2 bases remained unmatched. Germline V gene sequence: CDR1 SGHNT, CDR2 YENEEA. CDR3 length: 14 residues. This chain's CDR3 is CASSYLAGDNEQFF. The CDR3 nucleotides are TGTGCCAGCAGCTACCTAGCGGGAGACAATGAGCAGTTCTTC.

In DNA, the CDR3 is TGTGCCAGCAGCCAAGGGACTAGCGGGACCACAGATACGCAGTATTTT. This sequence encodes CASSQGTSGTTDTQYF. The J gene is TRBJ2-3, the V gene TRBV6-6; 13 nucleotides match TRBD2. CDR1 and CDR2 from the germline V gene are MNHNY and SVGAGI (reference sequence). The CDR3 runs to 16 residues. The ends lost 6 bases at V and 2 bases at J; junction bases unmatched: 5.

V usage is TRBV4-3 and J usage is TRBJ2-7; D is uncertain. The CDR3 runs to 13 residues. The V end was cut by 4 bases, the J end by 3 bases, with 10 bases between. Looked up from germline, CDR1 is LGHNA and CDR2 is YSLEER. This chain's CDR3 is CASSPQRNYEQYF. Here the CDR3 DNA reads TGCGCCAGCAGCCCTCAGAGGAACTACGAGCAGTACTTC.

This chain connects TRBV30 to TRBJ2-7; unclear D gene. The V gene lost 3 bases and the J gene lost 0 bases, with 6 bases spanning the gap. CDR1 is GTSNPN and CDR2 is SVGIG in the germline V gene (reference sequence). The CDR3 loop spans 12 amino acids. CDR3 DNA sequence: TGTGCCTGGAGGGACGCCTCCTACGAGCAGTACTTC. As protein: CAWRDASYEQYF.

The CDR3 DNA follows: TGTGCCAGCAGCCAAGAAAACCAAGAGACCCAGTACTTC. Residues: CASSQENQETQYF. This chain connects TRBV14 to TRBJ2-5, with D unresolved. Germline CDR1 SGHDN, CDR2 FVKESK. The CDR3 has 13 amino acids. Trimming left V 0 bases short and J 0 bases short, with 2 bases between. The whole variable domain, remainder taken from reference TRBV14 and TRBJ2-5, is EAGVTQFPSHSVIEKGQTVTLRCDPISGHDNLYWYRRVMGKEIKFLLHFVKESKQDESGMPNNRFLAERTGGTYSTLKVQPAELEDSGVYFCASSQENQETQYFGPGTRLLVL.

The rearrangement links TRBV6-1 to TRBJ2-1; the match to TRBD2 covers 12 bases. The CDR3 is 13 residues long. Per the germline V gene, CDR1 is MNHNS and CDR2 is SASEGT. V lost 6 bases, J lost 8 bases, and 2 bases stayed unmatched. The CDR3 coding sequence is TGTGCCAGCAGGACTAGCGGGAGTGATGAGCAGTTCTTC. Amino acids: CASRTSGSDEQFF.

The genes are TRBV14 and TRBJ2-7; D remains unclear. The CDR3 consists of 13 residues. Trimming pared 5 bases from V and 2 bases from J, leaving 10 bases between. Germline-derived CDR1 and CDR2 are SGHDN and FVKESK. DNA of the CDR3: TGTGCCAGCAGCGACGTCGGAGCCTACGAGCAGTACTTC. As protein: CASSDVGAYEQYF. Filled out from reference TRBV14 and TRBJ2-7, the complete variable domain reads EAGVTQFPSHSVIEKGQTVTLRCDPISGHDNLYWYRRVMGKEIKFLLHFVKESKQDESGMPNNRFLAERTGGTYSTLKVQPAELEDSGVYFCASSDVGAYEQYFGPGTRLTVT.

The chain combines TRBV5-1 with TRBJ1-2, with TRBD1 identical over 10 bases. In germline, CDR1 is SGHRS, CDR2 YFSETQ. With 4 bases clipped from V and 8 bases from J, the junction kept 11 bases outside the gene matches. The length of the CDR3 is 15 residues. CDR3 in amino acids: CASSPQGQGFDGYTF. In nucleotides, the CDR3 is TGCGCCAGCAGCCCACAGGGACAGGGGTTCGACGGCTACACCTTC.

V is TRBV23-1 and J is TRBJ2-7, with 13 bases identical to TRBD2. TRBV23-1 belongs to the ORF category, with a function that is uncertain. The CDR3 extends over 24 amino acids. V dropped 0 bases and J dropped 2; count of bases not matched to a gene: 25. The CDR3 DNA is TGCGCCAGCAGTCAATCAAAGACTAGCGGGAGGACTGCGGGAAATCTCCATTCAACCTACGAGCAGTACTTC. Encoded protein: CASSQSKTSGRTAGNLHSTYEQYF.

The gene calls are TRBV16 and TRBJ2-1; no firm D call. V was clipped by 6 bases and J by 6 bases, with 12 bases between them. The CDR3 runs to 13 residues. The germline V gene encodes CDR1 KGHSY and CDR2 FQNENV. CDR3 residues: CASSAVQPNEQFF. In DNA form, the CDR3 reads TGTGCCAGCAGTGCCGTGCAGCCCAATGAGCAGTTCTTC. The full variable domain, in which reference TRBV16 and TRBJ2-1 provide the parts outside the CDR3, is GEEVAQTPKHLVRGEGQKAKLYCAPIKGHSYVFWYQQVLKNEFKFLISFQNENVFDETGMPKERFSAKCLPNSPCSLEIQATKLEDSAVYFCASSAVQPNEQFFGPGTRLTVL.

The J gene is TRBJ2-5, the V gene TRBV28; 11 bases are a match to TRBD2. Germline CDR1 MDHEN, CDR2 SYDVKM. This CDR3 is 14 amino acids long. With 3 bases clipped from V and 4 bases from J, the junction kept 1 base outside the gene matches. The CDR3, as DNA: TGTGCCAGCAGTTTCCTAGCGGGAGGAGAGACCCAGTACTTC. Its translation: CASSFLAGGETQYF.

The gene calls are TRBV27 and TRBJ1-2; D is possibly TRBD1 (5 bases). V was trimmed by 6 bases and J by 2 bases, leaving 25 bases between them. Germline assignment: CDR1 MNHEY and CDR2 SMNVEV (reference sequence). The length of the CDR3 is 18 residues. CDR3 in amino acids: CASRGTYRGLIVNYGYTF. CDR3 DNA sequence: TGTGCCAGCAGAGGCACGTATCGGGGGTTGATTGTCAACTATGGCTACACCTTC.

The V and J genes are TRBV2 and TRBJ2-7; D might be TRBD1 (5 bases). The V gene's germline CDR1 is SNHLY and CDR2 FYNNEI. Trimming removed 5 bases from V and 2 bases from J, with 7 bases in between. CDR3 length equals 12 residues. The CDR3 region is CASSTDTYEQYF. Here the CDR3 DNA reads TGTGCCAGCAGTACGGACACCTACGAGCAGTACTTC. Drawing the rest from reference TRBV2 and TRBJ2-7, the complete variable domain is EPEVTQTPSHQVTQMGQEVILRCVPISNHLYFYWYRQILGQKVEFLVSFYNNEISEKSEIFDDQFSVERPDGSNFTLKIRSTKLEDSAMYFCASSTDTYEQYFGPGTRLTVT.

This chain links TRBV4-1 with TRBJ1-5; no reliable D call. Germline-derived CDR1 and CDR2 are MGHRA and YSYEKL. The CDR3 is made up of 15 amino acids. The ends were cut back, 3 bases at V and 4 bases at J, with 13 bases in the middle. This CDR3 reads CASSHVVVGNQPQHF. The CDR3 DNA reads as TGCGCCAGCAGCCACGTGGTTGTAGGAAATCAGCCCCAGCATTTT.

The chain employs TRBV5-6 and TRBJ1-1; D not resolved. The CDR3 has 13 amino acids. Germline V CDR1 and CDR2: SGHDT, YYEEEE. V shed 0 bases and J shed 8 bases, with 11 bases lying between them. In nucleotides, the CDR3 is TGTGCCAGCAGCTTGGTATCGTTTAACGAAGCTTTCTTT. The encoded protein is CASSLVSFNEAFF.

The table lists this clone with a count of one. The chain has TRBV4-1 and TRBJ2-1; D is undetermined. Germline V gene lookup returns CDR1 MGHRA and CDR2 YSYEKL. CDR3 size: 15 residues. Trimming pared 1 base from V and 5 bases from J, leaving 12 bases between. The CDR3 DNA sequence: TGCGCCAGCAGCCAAGCCCTTGTACTGGACAATGAGCAGTTCTTC. Translating it yields CASSQALVLDNEQFF.

The rearrangement joins TRBV7-6 to TRBJ2-7, with D tentatively TRBD1 (6 bases). The CDR3 runs 12 residues. The germline V and J ends were trimmed by 4 bases and 4 bases, with 8 bases remaining between them. Germline CDR1 and CDR2: SGHVS and FNYEAQ. CDR3 residues: CASSSTGYEQYF. The CDR3 coding sequence is TGTGCCAGCAGCTCAACAGGGTACGAGCAGTACTTC.

This chain connects TRBV15 to TRBJ1-5; a weak D match, TRBD1 (5 bases). V lost 5 bases to trimming and J lost 5 bases, with 10 bases between them. Germline V lookup: CDR1 LNHNV, CDR2 YYDKDF (reference sequence). There are 13 residues in the CDR3. The CDR3 here is CATSQGRDQPQHF. CDR3 nucleotide sequence: TGTGCCACCAGCCAGGGTAGGGATCAGCCCCAGCATTTT.

The count of this clone is one. The V gene is TRBV5-6, the J gene TRBJ2-7; a weak D match, TRBD2 (5 bases). CDR3 length: 15 amino acids. Trimming cost V 2 bases and J 3 bases, with 15 bases left between them. Per germline, CDR1 SGHDT and CDR2 YYEEEE. The CDR3 protein is CASSFRHSGLYEQYF. In DNA, the CDR3 is TGTGCCAGCAGCTTTCGGCACTCAGGACTCTACGAGCAGTACTTC.

This clone showed up just once. The rearrangement links TRBV7-9 to TRBJ2-2; 8 positions match TRBD1. Germline CDR1 reads SEHNR; CDR2 reads FQNEAQ (reference sequence). J lost 3 bases, V lost 4 bases, and 1 base had no gene match. The CDR3 has 14 amino acids. The CDR3 protein is CASSWTGHTGELFF. CDR3 nucleotide sequence: TGTGCCAGCAGCTGGACAGGGCACACCGGGGAGCTGTTTTTT.

V and J are TRBV9 and TRBJ2-7; 8 positions match TRBD2. The CDR3 is 16 amino acids. Germline V gene lookup returns CDR1 SGDLS and CDR2 YYNGEE. Trimming took 3 bases from V and 5 from J; bases not matched to a gene: 13. In DNA form, the CDR3 reads TGTGCCAGCAGCGAGGGAGGGGTAGCGGGGCGGAACGAGCAGTACTTC. Its translation is CASSEGGVAGRNEQYF.

The V and J genes are TRBV7-3 and TRBJ2-2; 7 positions match TRBD2. The CDR3 loop spans 14 amino acids. The germline gives CDR1 SGHTA, CDR2 FQGTGA. V lost 8 bases to trimming and J lost 5 bases; unmatched junction nucleotides: 8. The CDR3 DNA reads TGTGCCAGCTGTCTGGCTAGCGGAACCGGGGAGCTGTTTTTT. Translating gives CASCLASGTGELFF. The full variable domain, rest sourced from reference TRBV7-3 and TRBJ2-2, is GAGVSQTPSNKVTEKGKYVELRCDPISGHTALYWYRQSLGQGPEFLIYFQGTGAADDSGLPNDRFFAVRPEGSVSTLKIQRTERGDSAVYLCASCLASGTGELFFGEGSRLTVL.

The chain couples TRBV10-2 to TRBJ2-5; the match to TRBD1 covers 9 bases. J lost 5 bases, V lost 6 bases, and 7 bases had no gene match. The germline CDR1 and CDR2 sequences are WSHSY and SAAADI. The CDR3 extends over 14 amino acids. CDR3 in DNA: TGCGCCAGCAGGGCTTACAGGGGGCATGAGACCCAGTACTTC. Protein product: CASRAYRGHETQYF.

The chain has TRBV19 and TRBJ1-5; TRBD1 might be the D (5 bases). V was trimmed by 1 base and J by 6 bases, leaving 10 bases between them. This CDR3 region has 14 residues. Germline V gene data show CDR1 as LNHDA and CDR2 as SQIVND (reference sequence). The CDR3 DNA follows: TGTGCCAGTAGTATAGTCTCAGGGACTCAGCCCCAGCATTTT. Translation: CASSIVSGTQPQHF.